What follows are 8 T cell receptor beta chains derived from one specimen sequenced in a study of blood T cell repertoires in COVID-19. The repertoire was sequenced with immunoSEQ multiplex PCR; TCRdb's copy has only in-frame clones and lacks some. The profile covers around 460,000 clones, with roughly 89% appearing a single time and around 0.92% taken by the ten largest. The sample was peripheral blood. The source of these receptors is a young man with COVID-19, enrolled during active disease.

In regard to this clone: The germline gene is not matched at one end of the junction; a read error may be the cause. The chain carries TRBV5-1 and TRBJ1-5; D might be TRBD1 (5 bases). Germline assignment: CDR1 SGHRS and CDR2 YFSETQ. The CDR3 loop spans 11 amino acids. CDR3 sequence (DNA): TGCGCCAGCAGCCCCCGGGACTGCGGCGGTTTT. Translation gives CASSPRDCGGF.

J is TRBJ1-2 and V is TRBV3-1 (or the pseudogene TRBV3-2); D might be TRBD1 (6 bases). Trimming cost V 6 bases and J 3 bases, with 11 bases left between them. The CDR3 length is 13 residues. CDR1 is LGHDT, CDR2 YNNKEL, per germline (reference sequence). Here the CDR3 DNA reads TGTGCCAGCAGGATTACAGGGCACTATGGCTACACCTTC. Residues: CASRITGHYGYTF.

This clone was observed a single time. The CDR3 spells CASREQGGQPQHF. CDR3 bases: TGCGCCAGCAGAGAGCAGGGCGGTCAGCCCCAGCATTTT. J is TRBJ1-5 and V is TRBV10-2, with D perhaps matching TRBD1 (5 bases). V lost 6 bases and J 6 bases, leaving 12 bases between the germline ends. Per the germline V gene, CDR1 is WSHSY and CDR2 is SAAADI. This CDR3 has 13 amino acids.

This sequence joins TRBV19 and TRBJ2-2, with D possibly being TRBD1 (5 bases). From germline, CDR1 is LNHDA and CDR2 SQIVND (reference sequence). Trimming shortened V by 3 bases and J by 3 bases, and 8 bases separated the two germline ends. The CDR3 sequence is 14 residues long. The CDR3: CASSMGRDTGELFF. The CDR3 DNA reads as TGTGCCAGTAGTATGGGCAGGGACACCGGGGAGCTGTTTTTT.

This clone was seen a few times. The chain couples TRBV19 to TRBJ2-1; 7 nucleotides match TRBD2. The length of the CDR3 is 16 residues. CDR1 LNHDA and CDR2 SQIVND come from the germline V gene (reference sequence). Trimming cost V 1 base and J 9 bases; bases outside gene matches: 12. In DNA form, the CDR3 reads TGTGCCAGTAGTATAGTCGCGGCTAGCGGAACGTTTGAGCAGTTCTTC. Amino acids: CASSIVAASGTFEQFF.

This chain links TRBV5-6 with TRBJ2-3; 7 bases line up with TRBD2. The CDR3 is made up of 15 amino acids. J was trimmed by 14 bases and V by 4 bases; bases with no gene match: 19. Germline loops: CDR1 SGHDT, CDR2 YYEEEE. CDR3 protein: CASSPRLAGPGEAYF. The CDR3 nucleotides are TGTGCCAGCAGCCCCCGACTAGCAGGACCCGGAGAGGCGTATTTT.

The chain employs TRBV6-1 and TRBJ1-2; the match to TRBD1 covers 8 bases. V lost 3 bases to trimming and J lost 2 bases; unmatched junction nucleotides: 5. CDR3 length equals 15 residues. CDR1 is MNHNS and CDR2 is SASEGT in the germline V gene. The CDR3 sequence is CASSERGQDNYGYTF. The CDR3 DNA is TGTGCCAGCAGTGAGAGGGGACAGGACAACTATGGCTACACCTTC.

The V and J genes are TRBV5-1 and TRBJ2-1; TRBD2 matches 10 bases. J lost 4 bases, V lost 0 bases, and 4 bases had no gene match. This CDR3 comprises 16 residues. Germline values: CDR1 SGHRS, CDR2 YFSETQ. CDR3 bases: TGCGCCAGCAGCTTGGTAGCGGGAGGTACTTACAATGAGCAGTTCTTC. This encodes CASSLVAGGTYNEQFF.